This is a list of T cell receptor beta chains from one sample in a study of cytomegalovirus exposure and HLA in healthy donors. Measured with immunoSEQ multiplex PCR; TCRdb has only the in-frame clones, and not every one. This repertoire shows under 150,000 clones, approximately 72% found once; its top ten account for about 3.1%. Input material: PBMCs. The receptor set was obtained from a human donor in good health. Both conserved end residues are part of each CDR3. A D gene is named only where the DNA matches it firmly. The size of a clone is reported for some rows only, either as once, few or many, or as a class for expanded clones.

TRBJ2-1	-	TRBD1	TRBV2	CASKSGQSYNEQFF	TGTGCCAGCAAGTCGGGACAGAGCTACAATGAGCAGTTCTTC
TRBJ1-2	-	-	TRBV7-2	CASSHQGPYGYTF	TGTGCCAGCAGCCACCAGGGGCCCTATGGCTACACCTTC
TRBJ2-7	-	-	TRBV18	CASSSDHGGTYEQYF	TGTGCCAGCTCGTCCGACCACGGGGGTACCTACGAGCAGTACTTC
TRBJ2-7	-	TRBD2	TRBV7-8	CASSSRTSASGAYEQYF	TGTGCCAGCAGCTCCCGGACTAGCGCTTCGGGCGCCTACGAGCAGTACTTC
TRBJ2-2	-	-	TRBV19	CASKATGSVFGELFF	TGTGCCAGTAAGGCCACAGGGTCGGTTTTCGGGGAGCTGTTTTTT
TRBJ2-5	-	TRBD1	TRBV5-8	CASSLAGTGVGETQYF	TGTGCCAGCAGCTTGGCCGGGACAGGGGTGGGAGAGACCCAGTACTTC
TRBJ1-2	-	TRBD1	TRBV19	CASLRRVGQGANGYTF	TGTGCCAGTCTACGAAGGGTGGGACAGGGGGCAAATGGCTACACCTTC
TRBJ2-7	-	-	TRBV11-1	CASSLVAGQTYEQYF	TGTGCCAGCAGCTTAGTGGCAGGACAGACCTACGAGCAGTACTTC
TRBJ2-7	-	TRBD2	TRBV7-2	CASSYTRASGRWEQYF	TGTGCCAGCAGCTACACACGGGCTAGCGGGAGGTGGGAGCAGTACTTC
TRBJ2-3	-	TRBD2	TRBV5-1	CASSLNGVLAGGRSTDTQYF	TGCGCCAGCAGCTTGAATGGGGTACTAGCGGGGGGCAGAAGCACAGATACGCAGTATTTT
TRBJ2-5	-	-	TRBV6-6	CASSLDTGPGETQYF	TGTGCCAGCAGCCTCGATACAGGGCCCGGGGAGACCCAGTACTTC
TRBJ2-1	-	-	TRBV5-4	CASSATTGTYYNEQFF	TGTGCCAGCAGCGCCACTACCGGGACTTACTACAATGAGCAGTTCTTC
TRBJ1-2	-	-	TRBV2	CASSRGGYTF	TGTGCCAGCAGTCGGGGGGGATACACCTTC
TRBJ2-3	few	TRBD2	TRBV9	CASSVGGRATDTQYF	TGTGCCAGCAGCGTAGGCGGGAGGGCCACAGATACGCAGTATTTT
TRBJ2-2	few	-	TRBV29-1	CSVETGNTGELFF	TGCAGCGTGGAGACAGGGAACACCGGGGAGCTGTTTTTT
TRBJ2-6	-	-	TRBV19	CASSIAKQPGANVLTF	TGTGCCAGTAGTATTGCCAAACAACCTGGGGCCAACGTCCTGACTTTC
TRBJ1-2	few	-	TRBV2	CASSKTSPYGYTF	TGTGCCAGCAGCAAGACAAGCCCCTATGGCTACACCTTC
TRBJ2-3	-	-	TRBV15	CATSRVRADTQYF	TGTGCCACCAGCAGAGTGCGGGCAGATACGCAGTATTTT
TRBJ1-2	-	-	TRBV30	CAWRFHNNYGYTF	TGTGCCTGGAGGTTTCACAACAACTATGGCTACACCTTC
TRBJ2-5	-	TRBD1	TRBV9	CASSVAGDSGPGTQYF	TGTGCCAGCAGCGTAGCTGGGGACAGTGGCCCGGGGACCCAGTACTTC
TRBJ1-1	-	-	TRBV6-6	CAVHGVPNTEAFF	TGTGCCGTTCACGGGGTTCCGAACACTGAAGCTTTCTTT
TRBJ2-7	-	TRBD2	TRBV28	CASSFTGLASYEQYF	TGTGCCAGCAGTTTTACGGGACTAGCCTCCTACGAGCAGTACTTC
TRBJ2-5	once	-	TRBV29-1	CSVDFGSRETQYF	TGCAGCGTTGACTTCGGGTCCCGAGAGACCCAGTACTTC
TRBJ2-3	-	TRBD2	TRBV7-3	CASSLLAGASTDTQYF	TGTGCCAGCAGCTTACTAGCGGGGGCCAGCACAGATACGCAGTATTTT
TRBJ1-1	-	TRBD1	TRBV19	CASMTGGGNTEAFF	TGTGCCAGTATGACAGGGGGGGGGAACACTGAAGCTTTCTTT
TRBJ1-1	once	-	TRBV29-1	CSVDTANTEAFF	TGCAGCGTTGATACAGCGAACACTGAAGCTTTCTTT
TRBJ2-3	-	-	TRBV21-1	CASVPREDRTDTQYF	TGTGCCAGTGTACCTCGGGAGGACCGCACAGATACGCAGTATTTT
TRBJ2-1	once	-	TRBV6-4	CASGTGLSEQFF	TGTGCCAGCGGTACAGGGTTGAGTGAGCAGTTCTTC
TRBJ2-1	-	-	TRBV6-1	CASSEGHARGVLRTYNEQFF	TGTGCCAGCAGTGAAGGCCACGCCAGGGGGGTACTAAGGACCTACAATGAGCAGTTCTTC
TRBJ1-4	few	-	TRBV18	CASSPGPENEKLFF	TGTGCCAGCTCACCAGGGCCAGAGAATGAAAAACTGTTTTTT
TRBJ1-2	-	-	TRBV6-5	CASSETRDKGYTF	TGTGCCAGCAGTGAAACCCGGGACAAAGGCTACACCTTC
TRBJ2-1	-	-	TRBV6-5	CASSYGGGSYNEQLF	TGTGCCAGCAGTTACGGGGGGGGCTCCTACAATGAGCAGCTCTTC
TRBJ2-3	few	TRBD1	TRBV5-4	CASSRRTGGTDTQYF	TGTGCCAGCAGCCGACGGACAGGGGGCACAGATACGCAGTATTTT
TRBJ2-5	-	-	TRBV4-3	CASSQGPRPGQETQYF	TGCGCCAGCAGCCAAGGCCCCCGTCCAGGGCAAGAGACCCAGTACTTC
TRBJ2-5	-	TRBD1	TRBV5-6	CASSPPGTGGTETQYF	TGTGCCAGCAGCCCCCCCGGGACAGGGGGCACAGAGACCCAGTACTTC
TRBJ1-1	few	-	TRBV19	CASSSNRLQFDTEAFF	TGTGCCAGTAGTAGTAACAGGCTACAATTCGACACTGAAGCTTTCTTT
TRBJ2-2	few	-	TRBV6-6	CASSKLGELFF	TGTGCCAGCAGTAAACTCGGGGAGCTGTTTTTT
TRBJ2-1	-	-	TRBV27	CASSLSGGHNEQFF	TGTGCCAGCAGTTTAAGTGGGGGCCACAATGAGCAGTTCTTC
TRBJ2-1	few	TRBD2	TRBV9	CASSVAQRGGVGNEQFF	TGTGCCAGCAGCGTAGCCCAGCGGGGGGGAGTAGGGAATGAGCAGTTCTTC
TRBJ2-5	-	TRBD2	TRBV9	CASSVSGGETQYF	TGTGCCAGCAGCGTAAGCGGGGGGGAGACCCAGTACTTC
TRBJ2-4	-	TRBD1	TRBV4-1	CASSQGRQGAAKNIQYF	TGCGCCAGCAGCCAAGGTCGACAGGGGGCCGCCAAAAACATTCAGTACTTC
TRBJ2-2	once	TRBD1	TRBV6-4	CASSDAGTGANTGELFF	TGTGCCAGCAGTGACGCTGGGACAGGGGCGAACACCGGGGAGCTGTTTTTT
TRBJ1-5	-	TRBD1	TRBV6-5	CASSSGQGGQPQHF	TGTGCCAGCAGTTCCGGACAGGGAGGTCAGCCCCAGCATTTT
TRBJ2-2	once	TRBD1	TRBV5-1	CASSLTGGPNTGELFF	TGCGCCAGCAGCTTAACAGGGGGACCGAACACCGGGGAGCTGTTTTTT
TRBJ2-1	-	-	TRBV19	CASSSQGGHNEQFF	TGTGCCAGTAGTTCACAGGGTGGACACAATGAGCAGTTCTTC
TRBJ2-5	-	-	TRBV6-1	CASSLRGETQYF	TGTGCCAGCAGCCTCAGGGGTGAGACCCAGTACTTC